These 8 T cell receptor beta chains were all obtained from the same sample, sequenced in a study of blood T cell repertoires in COVID-19. Here immunoSEQ multiplex PCR was the method, and the copy in TCRdb shows in-frame clones only, minus some. This table holds roughly 41,000 clones, 85% to 90% found once. Sequenced material: peripheral blood. These receptors originate from a human donor in a cohort sampled during active COVID-19.

The genes are TRBV27 and TRBJ2-3; the D is unclear. V was clipped by 0 bases and J by 6 bases, with 7 bases between them. The CDR3 loop spans 13 amino acids. Germline CDR1 MNHEY, CDR2 SMNVEV (reference sequence). CDR3 DNA: TGTGCCAGCAGTTTATCGAACGGGGATACGCAGTATTTT. Amino acids: CASSLSNGDTQYF.

The chain employs TRBV3-1 (or the pseudogene TRBV3-2) and TRBJ1-1; no definite D call. Germline-derived CDR1 and CDR2 are LGHDT and YNNKEL (reference sequence). V was clipped by 8 bases and J by 4 bases, with 8 bases between them. This CDR3 spans 11 amino acids. The CDR3 loop is CASSAATEAFF. The CDR3 region has the DNA TGTGCCAGCTCCGCGGCCACTGAAGCTTTCTTT.

The CDR3 DNA is TGCAGCGTCTGGGACAGGGTAGCAAAGAGAGATGAAAAACTGTTTTTT. It specifies CSVWDRVAKRDEKLFF. The rearrangement links TRBV29-1 to TRBJ1-4, with 9 positions matching TRBD1. Per the germline V gene, CDR1 is SQVTM and CDR2 is ANQGSEA. V gave up 6 bases and J gave up 6 bases; unmatched junction bases: 14. The CDR3 is made up of 16 amino acids.

This chain links TRBV6-6 with TRBJ1-6; TRBD1 matches 8 bases. Germline V gene data show CDR1 as MNHNY and CDR2 as SVGAGI (reference sequence). V lost 6 bases to trimming and J lost 6 bases; unmatched junction nucleotides: 1. The CDR3 contains 13 residues. The CDR3 DNA follows: TGTGCCAGCAGCGACAGGGGTAATTCACCCCTCCACTTT. Its translation: CASSDRGNSPLHF.

The DNA for the CDR3 is TGTGCCAGCAGTTACGGCTCCCAGGGTCTCTCCTACGAGCAGTACTTC. Amino acids: CASSYGSQGLSYEQYF. This chain joins TRBV6-6 and TRBJ2-7; weak D call: TRBD1 (5 bases). Germline V lookup: CDR1 MNHNY, CDR2 SVGAGI (reference sequence). This CDR3 is built from 16 residues. Deletions cut 2 bases from V and 0 bases from J, with 14 bases between.

V usage is TRBV27 and J usage is TRBJ2-1, with D possibly TRBD2 on 6 matching bases. The CDR3 covers 14 residues. Germline-derived CDR1 and CDR2 are MNHEY and SMNVEV (reference sequence). V was clipped by 3 bases and J by 3 bases, with 9 bases between them. As DNA, the CDR3 is TGTGCCAGCAGTTTTGGGGACTTCTACAATGAGCAGTTCTTC. Translated: CASSFGDFYNEQFF.

CDR3 sequence (DNA): TGTGCCAGCAGTTTCCAAGGACAGGTTGAAGCTTTCTTT. Translation: CASSFQGQVEAFF. The chain combines TRBV28 with TRBJ1-1; 7 bases are shared with TRBD1. The CDR3 length is 13 residues. With V trimmed by 3 bases and J by 7 bases, 5 bases remained unmatched. Germline V gene data show CDR1 as MDHEN and CDR2 as SYDVKM.

V usage is TRBV7-9 and J usage is TRBJ1-1; 7 bases map to TRBD1. With V trimmed by 1 base and J by 5 bases, 7 bases remained unmatched. Germline CDR1 SEHNR, CDR2 FQNEAQ (reference sequence). CDR3 length: 15 amino acids. CDR3 bases: TGTGCCAGCAGCTTAGTACAGGGGAAGAGGACTGAAGCTTTCTTT. Encoded protein: CASSLVQGKRTEAFF.